This TCR beta chain came from a study of control samples from healthy donors and cancer patients. Profiling relied on immunoSEQ multiplex PCR, and the TCRdb table lists in-frame clones only, not all of them. The sample has roughly 98,000 clones; approximately 95% are singletons. The clonotype comes from a man younger than 35 in good health. The sequencing sample was made of blood.

For the CDR3, the DNA is TGTGCCAGCAGTCACCGGGACACTAGGAGTTCACCCCTCCACTTT. The encoded protein is CASSHRDTRSSPLHF. The rearrangement uses TRBV6-5 and TRBJ1-6, with D maybe TRBD1 (6 bases). V was clipped by 5 bases and J by 9 bases, with 17 bases between them. The germline gives CDR1 MNHEY, CDR2 SVGAGI. The CDR3 contains 15 residues.